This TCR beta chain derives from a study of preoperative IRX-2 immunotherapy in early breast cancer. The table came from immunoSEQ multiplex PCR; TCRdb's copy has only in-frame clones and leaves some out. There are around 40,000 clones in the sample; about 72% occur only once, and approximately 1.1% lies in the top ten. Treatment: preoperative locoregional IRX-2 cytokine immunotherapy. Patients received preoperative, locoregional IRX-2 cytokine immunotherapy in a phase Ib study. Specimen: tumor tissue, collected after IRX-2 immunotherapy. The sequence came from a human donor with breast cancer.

The CDR3 coding sequence is TGTGCCAGCAGGCGGACAGGGAAACGGGAGTACGAGCAGTACTTC. Encoded protein: CASRRTGKREYEQYF. V and J are TRBV7-6 and TRBJ2-7, with TRBD1 identical over 8 bases. This CDR3 comprises 15 residues. Germline V gene lookup returns CDR1 SGHVS and CDR2 FNYEAQ. Unmatched junction bases numbered 11, after V lost 6 bases and J lost 4 bases.